This T cell receptor (beta chain) is from a study of CD8 T cells in ankylosing spondylitis. Study-wide results and limits: Disease-associated clones were reportedly significantly overrepresented in matched ankylosing spondylitis synovial fluid. Ankylosing spondylitis blood appeared to carry a characteristic TCR beta motif of roughly 8 highly homologous variants. Disease-linked clones bore a CD8+ phenotype and were relatively rare in peripheral blood.

Libraries of TCR beta came from quantitative 5'-RACE with molecular barcodes. TCRdb re-analysed the 5' RACE reads in MiXCR, keeping a single row per CDR3 protein. Here the sample spans about 250,000 distinct CDR3 sequences, around 8% being singletons. At least ten counts were recorded for this clonotype. Its antigen is unknown. Between the trimmed V and J ends, which lost 5 bases and 4 bases, there was a span of 14 bases. Looked up from germline, CDR1 is SGHVS and CDR2 is FQNEAQ. The CDR3 runs to 15 residues. The sequencing input was blood, either unsorted or a sorted T cell fraction (not recorded which). This TCR derives from a female donor with ankylosing spondylitis or in good health (not recorded which). The chain employs TRBV7-8 and TRBJ2-2; D gene ambiguous. CDR3 region: CASSPGVRGTGELFF. The CDR3 DNA reads as TGTGCCAGCAGCCCCGGTGTAAGAGGCACCGGGGAGCTGTTTTTT.